The entry that follows covers one T cell receptor (beta chain) sequence. The antigen remains undetermined. These data are taken from a study of T cell responses to AZD1222 COVID-19 vaccine. Study-level findings and limits: Among spike-specific TCRs, nearly half reportedly target unmutated variant regions. Just a handful of AZD1222 recipients tested seropositive at baseline. Repertoires were obtained only post-peak T cell response.

Assay used: immunoSEQ multiplex PCR; TCRdb lists only in-frame clones, some missing. The sample records approximately 110,000 clones, 88% being singletons. V lost 5 bases, J lost 0 bases, and 10 bases lay in between. CDR3 length: 14 amino acids. Germline CDR1 reads MNHEY; CDR2 reads SVGEGT. This specimen was peripheral blood, taken on day 0 of AZD1222 vaccination. This TCR was recovered from an adult in good health. The rearrangement links TRBV6-2 or TRBV6-3 to TRBJ1-1; perhaps TRBD1 as D (6 bases). This chain's CDR3 is CASSTGQLNTEAFF. The CDR3 DNA is TGTGCCAGCAGTACAGGACAGTTGAACACTGAAGCTTTCTTT.